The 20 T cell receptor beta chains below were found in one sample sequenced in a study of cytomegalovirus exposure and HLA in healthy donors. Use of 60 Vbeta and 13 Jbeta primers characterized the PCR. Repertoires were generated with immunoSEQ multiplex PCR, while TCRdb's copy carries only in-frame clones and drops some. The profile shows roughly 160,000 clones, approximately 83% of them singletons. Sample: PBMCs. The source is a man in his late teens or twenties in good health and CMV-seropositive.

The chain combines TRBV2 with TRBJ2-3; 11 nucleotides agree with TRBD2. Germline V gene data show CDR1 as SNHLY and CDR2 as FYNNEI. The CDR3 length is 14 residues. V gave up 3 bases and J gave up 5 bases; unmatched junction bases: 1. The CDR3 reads CASSEGTSGDTQYF. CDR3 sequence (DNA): TGTGCCAGCAGTGAGGGGACTAGCGGAGATACGCAGTATTTT.

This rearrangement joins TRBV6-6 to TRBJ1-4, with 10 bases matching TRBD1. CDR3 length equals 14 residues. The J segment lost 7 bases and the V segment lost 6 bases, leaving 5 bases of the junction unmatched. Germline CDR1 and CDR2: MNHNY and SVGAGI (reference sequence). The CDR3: CASRPGTGVEKLFF. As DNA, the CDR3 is TGTGCCAGCAGACCCGGGACAGGGGTTGAAAAACTGTTTTTT.

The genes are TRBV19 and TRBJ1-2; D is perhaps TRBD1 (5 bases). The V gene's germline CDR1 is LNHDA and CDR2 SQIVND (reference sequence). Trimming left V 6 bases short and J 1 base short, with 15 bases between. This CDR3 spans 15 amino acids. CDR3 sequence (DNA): TGTGCCAGTAGGTCCGGGACTGAGGATAACTATGGCTACACCTTC. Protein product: CASRSGTEDNYGYTF.

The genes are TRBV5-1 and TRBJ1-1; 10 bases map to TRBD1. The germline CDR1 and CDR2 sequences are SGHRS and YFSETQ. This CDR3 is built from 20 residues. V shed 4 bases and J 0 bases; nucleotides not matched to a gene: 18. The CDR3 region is CASSSPGQGHAELMNTEAFF. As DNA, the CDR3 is TGCGCCAGCAGCAGTCCGGGACAGGGGCACGCCGAGCTTATGAACACTGAAGCTTTCTTT. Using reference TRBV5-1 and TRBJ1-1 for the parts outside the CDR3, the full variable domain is KAGVTQTPRYLIKTRGQQVTLSCSPISGHRSVSWYQQTPGQGLQFLFEYFSETQRNKGNFPGRFSGRQFSNSRSEMNVSTLELGDSALYLCASSSPGQGHAELMNTEAFFGQGTRLTVV.

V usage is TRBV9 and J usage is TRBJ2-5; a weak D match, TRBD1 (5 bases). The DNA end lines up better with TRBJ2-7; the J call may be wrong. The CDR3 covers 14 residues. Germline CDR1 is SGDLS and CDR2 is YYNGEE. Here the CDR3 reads CASSPGQRTYEQYF. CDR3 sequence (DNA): TGTGCCAGCAGCCCCGGACAAAGGACCTACGAGCAGTACTTC.

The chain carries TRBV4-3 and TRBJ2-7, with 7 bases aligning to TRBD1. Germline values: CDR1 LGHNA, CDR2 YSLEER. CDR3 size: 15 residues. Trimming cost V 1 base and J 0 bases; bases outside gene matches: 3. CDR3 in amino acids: CASSQGPGGSYEQYF. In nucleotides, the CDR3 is TGCGCCAGCAGCCAAGGCCCAGGGGGCTCCTACGAGCAGTACTTC.

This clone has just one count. DNA of the CDR3: TGTGCCAGCAGCCCAGCGGGGGGCGGCCAAAACATTCAGTACTTC. Its translation: CASSPAGGGQNIQYF. The chain combines TRBV25-1 with TRBJ2-4; 9 bases align to TRBD2. Looked up from germline, CDR1 is MGHDK and CDR2 is SYGVNS. The CDR3 has 15 amino acids. V dropped 6 bases and J dropped 5; count of bases not matched to a gene: 8.

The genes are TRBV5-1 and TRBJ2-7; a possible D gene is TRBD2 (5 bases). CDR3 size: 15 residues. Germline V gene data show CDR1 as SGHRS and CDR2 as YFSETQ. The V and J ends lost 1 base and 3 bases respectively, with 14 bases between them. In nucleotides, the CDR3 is TGCGCCAGCAGCTTGAATACGGGATCTATCTACGAGCAGTACTTC. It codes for CASSLNTGSIYEQYF.

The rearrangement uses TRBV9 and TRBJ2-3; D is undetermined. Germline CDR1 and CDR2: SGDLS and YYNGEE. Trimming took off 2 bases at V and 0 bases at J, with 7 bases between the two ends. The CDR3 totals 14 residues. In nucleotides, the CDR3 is TGTGCCAGCAGCGTCACTCTGAGCACAGATACGCAGTATTTT. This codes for CASSVTLSTDTQYF.

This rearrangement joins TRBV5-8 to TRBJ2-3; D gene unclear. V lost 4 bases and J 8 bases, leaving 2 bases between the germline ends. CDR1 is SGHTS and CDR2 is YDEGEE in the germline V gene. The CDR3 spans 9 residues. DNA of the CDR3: TGTGCCAGCAGCCTTACGCAGTATTTT. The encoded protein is CASSLTQYF.

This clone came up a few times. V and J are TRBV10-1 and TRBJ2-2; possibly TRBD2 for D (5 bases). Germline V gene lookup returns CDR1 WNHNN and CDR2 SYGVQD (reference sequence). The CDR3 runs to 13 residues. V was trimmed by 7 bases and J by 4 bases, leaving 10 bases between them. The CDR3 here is CASTGEITGELFF. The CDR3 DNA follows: TGCGCCAGCACCGGGGAAATCACCGGGGAGCTGTTTTTT.

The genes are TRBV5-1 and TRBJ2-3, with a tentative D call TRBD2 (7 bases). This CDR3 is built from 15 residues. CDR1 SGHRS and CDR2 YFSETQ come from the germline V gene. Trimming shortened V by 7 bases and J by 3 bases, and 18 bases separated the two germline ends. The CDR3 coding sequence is TGCGCCAGCCGTCTCGAAGGGGGGGCGACAGATACGCAGTATTTT. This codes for CASRLEGGATDTQYF.

CDR3: CASSPNAGNNQPQHF. The CDR3, as DNA: TGCGCCAGCAGCCCGAACGCGGGGAATAATCAGCCCCAGCATTTT. V is TRBV4-3 and J is TRBJ1-5; D not certain. The V gene lost 4 bases and the J gene lost 4 bases, with 14 bases spanning the gap. The length of the CDR3 is 15 residues. Germline V lookup: CDR1 LGHNA, CDR2 YSLEER.

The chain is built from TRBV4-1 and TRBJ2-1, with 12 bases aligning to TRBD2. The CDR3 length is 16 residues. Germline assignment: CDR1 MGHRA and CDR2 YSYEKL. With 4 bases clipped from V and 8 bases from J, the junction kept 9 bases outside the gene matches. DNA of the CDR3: TGCGCCAGCAGCCTTATTCTAGCGGGGGGGCCGGATGAGCAGTTCTTC. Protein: CASSLILAGGPDEQFF.

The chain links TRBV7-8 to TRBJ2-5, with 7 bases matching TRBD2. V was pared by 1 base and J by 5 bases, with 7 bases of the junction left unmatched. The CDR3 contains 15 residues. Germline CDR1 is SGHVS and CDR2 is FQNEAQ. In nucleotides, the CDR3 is TGTGCCAGCAGCTTAGTGGTAGGGAGGGGTGAGACCCAGTACTTC. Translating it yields CASSLVVGRGETQYF.

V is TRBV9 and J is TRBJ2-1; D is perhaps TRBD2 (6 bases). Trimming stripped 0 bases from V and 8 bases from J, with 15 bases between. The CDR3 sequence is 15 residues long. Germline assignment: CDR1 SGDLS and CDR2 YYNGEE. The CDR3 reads CASSVVGSSRDEQFF. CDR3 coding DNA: TGTGCCAGCAGCGTAGTCGGGAGTTCTCGGGATGAGCAGTTCTTC.

The CDR3 sequence is CAIRRVRIQETQYF. In DNA, the CDR3 is TGCGCCATCCGGCGGGTCCGAATTCAAGAGACCCAGTACTTC. This chain joins TRBV10-1 and TRBJ2-5; possibly TRBD2 for D (5 bases). Trimming removed 10 bases from V and 2 bases from J, with 17 bases in between. The CDR3 contains 14 residues. Per germline, CDR1 WNHNN and CDR2 SYGVQD (reference sequence).

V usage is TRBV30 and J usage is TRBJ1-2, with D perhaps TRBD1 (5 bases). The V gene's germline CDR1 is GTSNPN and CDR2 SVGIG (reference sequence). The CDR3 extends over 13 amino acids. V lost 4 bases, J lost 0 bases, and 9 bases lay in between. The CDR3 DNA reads TGTGCCTGGACGGAGGGGACTAACTATGGCTACACCTTC. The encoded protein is CAWTEGTNYGYTF.

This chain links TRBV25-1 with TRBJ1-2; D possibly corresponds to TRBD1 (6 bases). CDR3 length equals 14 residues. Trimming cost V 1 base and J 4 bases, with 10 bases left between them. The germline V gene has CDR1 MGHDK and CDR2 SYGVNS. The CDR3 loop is CASSEWDTGYGYTF. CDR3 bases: TGTGCCAGCAGTGAATGGGACACCGGCTATGGCTACACCTTC.

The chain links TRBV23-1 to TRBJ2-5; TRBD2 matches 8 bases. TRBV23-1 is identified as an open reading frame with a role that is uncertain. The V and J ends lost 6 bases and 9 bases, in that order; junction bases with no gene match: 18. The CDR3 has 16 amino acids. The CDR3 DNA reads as TGCGCCAGCAGCCAGGGACTAGAAACAGGACCGGCGGCCCAGTACTTC. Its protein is CASSQGLETGPAAQYF.